This T cell receptor (beta chain) was sequenced in a study of CD8+CD57+ T cells in acquired aplastic anemia (dated by TCRdb to the late 2010s). Notes on the research overall: DNA extracted from sorted CD4+ and CD8+ cells had a mean of about 3.2 ug, with a range of about 0.19 to 27.4 ug. Healthy donor samples averaged roughly 9.8 million reads for CD4+ and roughly 11 million for CD8+ cells.

Regarding this clonotype: Its antigen specificity is not known. One base away there is no much larger clone; base qualities are not given.

Paper-wide results and their limitations: Some 30 CD8+ CDR3 sequences were found to be shared between patients and controls, but these sequences appeared to be highly expressed in patients and within the immunodominant clones of the patients. CD8+ Simpson's diversity did not differ significantly between patients and healthy controls (P=0.060).

Genomic DNA served as template for TCR beta VDJ combination and CDR3 sequence profiling. An Illumina HiSeq 2000 was the platform used for TCR repertoire sequencing. Turning to the authors' computational methods: Repertoire assessment relied on Simpson's diversity index, CDR3 size and DJ length profiles, and TRBV/TRBJ rearrangement plots. Whichever DNA sequence was most abundant in the deep sequencing data was defined as the immunodominant clone. CDR3 amino acid sequences were checked for sharing between subjects and were compared against published repertoires and the VDJdb database. The raw public reads went through TCRdb reprocessing: fastp at Q25, MiXCR clone calling, in-frame beta chains kept. Here each entry gathers all rows of one CDR3 protein and keeps the most common genes and DNA. TCRdb's processing, not the study's, gives the V and J calls here. The sample table records some 220,000 distinct CDR3 sequences; 34% of these occur just once. The ten top clones hold around 1.1% of the sample.

In the study, sorted CD4+ and CD8+ blood T cells from patients with severe aplastic anemia and from healthy subjects underwent deep sequencing of TCR repertoires. Ficoll-Paque density gradient centrifugation was used to isolate peripheral blood mononuclear cells. CD4+ and CD8+ T cells were sorted by FACS or magnetic beads before DNA extraction. CDR1 and CDR2 are read off the germline V gene as SNHLY and FYNNEI. Inclusive of the bounding cysteine and phenylalanine, the CDR3 is 16 residues long. Only the CDR3 DNA is retained, 48 bases long and in frame from the first base. V is cut back by 3 bases and J by 9 bases, with 11 bases in the junction unmatched.

Sequenced: sorted CD4+, CD8+, or CD8+CD57+ T cells (not recorded which) from PBMCs. The chain is made from TRBV2 and TRBJ2-3, with 11 bases matching TRBD2. The origin of this receptor is a human donor in good health, serving as a control. Here is the DNA: TGTGCCAGCAGTGAGGCCTACGGGACTAGCGGCAGAACGCAGTATTTT. Its protein product is CASSEAYGTSGRTQYF.